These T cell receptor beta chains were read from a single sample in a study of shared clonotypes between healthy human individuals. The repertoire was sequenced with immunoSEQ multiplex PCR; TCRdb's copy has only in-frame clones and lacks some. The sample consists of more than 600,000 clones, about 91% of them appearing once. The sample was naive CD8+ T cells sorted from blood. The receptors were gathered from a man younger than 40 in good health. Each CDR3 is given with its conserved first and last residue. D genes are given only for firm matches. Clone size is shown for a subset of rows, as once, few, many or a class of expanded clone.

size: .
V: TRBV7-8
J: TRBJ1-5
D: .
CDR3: CASSPPDSYNNQPQHF
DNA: TGTGCCAGCAGCCCCCCGGACAGCTATAACAATCAGCCCCAGCATTTT

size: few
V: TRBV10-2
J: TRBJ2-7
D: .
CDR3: CASSEVEGFTPYEQYF
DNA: TGCGCCAGCAGTGAGGTGGAGGGTTTTACCCCCTACGAGCAGTACTTC

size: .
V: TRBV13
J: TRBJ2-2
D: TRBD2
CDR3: CASNHGGVTGELFF
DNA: TGTGCCAGCAACCACGGGGGGGTCACCGGGGAGCTGTTTTTT

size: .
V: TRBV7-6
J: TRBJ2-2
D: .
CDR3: CASSLARFSNTGELFF
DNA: TGTGCCAGCAGCCTAGCGCGGTTCTCTAACACCGGGGAGCTGTTTTTT

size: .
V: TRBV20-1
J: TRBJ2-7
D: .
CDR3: CSARGSTEQYF
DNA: TGCAGTGCTCGAGGGTCTACAGAGCAGTACTTC

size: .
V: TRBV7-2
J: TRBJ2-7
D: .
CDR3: CASSLHWTDSYEQYF
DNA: TGTGCCAGCAGCTTGCACTGGACAGATTCCTACGAGCAGTACTTC

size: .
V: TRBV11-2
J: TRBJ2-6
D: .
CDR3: CASSSIAGSSGANVLTF
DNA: TGTGCCAGCAGCTCCATCGCGGGATCTTCTGGGGCCAACGTCCTGACTTTC

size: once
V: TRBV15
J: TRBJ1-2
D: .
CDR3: CATSRDLSDYGYTF
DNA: TGTGCCACCAGCAGAGATCTCTCGGACTATGGCTACACCTTC

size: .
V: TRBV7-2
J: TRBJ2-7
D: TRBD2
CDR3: CASPSGSGPYEQYF
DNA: TGTGCCAGCCCGAGCGGGAGTGGACCCTACGAGCAGTACTTC

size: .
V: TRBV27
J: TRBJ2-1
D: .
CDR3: CATSREAGSYNEQFF
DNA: TGTGCCACTTCCCGGGAAGCGGGCTCCTACAATGAGCAGTTCTTC

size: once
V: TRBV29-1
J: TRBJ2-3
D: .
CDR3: CSVIMVSDTQYF
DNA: TGCAGCGTTATAATGGTTTCAGATACGCAGTATTTT

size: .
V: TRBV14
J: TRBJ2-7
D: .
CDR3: CASSPLGGVYEQYF
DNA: TGTGCCAGCAGCCCGTTGGGGGGAGTCTACGAGCAGTACTTC

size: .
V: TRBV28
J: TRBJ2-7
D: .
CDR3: CASSSDWVYEQYF
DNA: TGTGCCAGCAGTTCGGACTGGGTCTACGAGCAGTACTTC

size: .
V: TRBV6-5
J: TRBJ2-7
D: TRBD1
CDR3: CASSYTRTGVNEQYF
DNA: TGTGCCAGCAGTTACACCAGGACAGGGGTAAACGAGCAGTACTTC

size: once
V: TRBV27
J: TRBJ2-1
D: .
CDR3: CASSPDSNEQFF
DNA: TGTGCCAGCAGTCCCGACAGCAATGAGCAGTTCTTC